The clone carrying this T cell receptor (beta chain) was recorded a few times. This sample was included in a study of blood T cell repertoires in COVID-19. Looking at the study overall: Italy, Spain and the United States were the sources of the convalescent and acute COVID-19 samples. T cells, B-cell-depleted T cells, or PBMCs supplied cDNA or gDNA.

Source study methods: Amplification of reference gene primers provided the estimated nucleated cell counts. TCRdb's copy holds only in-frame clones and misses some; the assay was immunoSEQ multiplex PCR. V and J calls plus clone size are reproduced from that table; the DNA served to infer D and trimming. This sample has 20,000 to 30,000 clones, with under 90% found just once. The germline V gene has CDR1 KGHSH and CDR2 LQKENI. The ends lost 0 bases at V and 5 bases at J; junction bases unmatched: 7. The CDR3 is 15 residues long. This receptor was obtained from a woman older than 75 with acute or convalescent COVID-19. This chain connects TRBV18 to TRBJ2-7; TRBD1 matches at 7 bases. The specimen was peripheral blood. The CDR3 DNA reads TGTGCCAGCTCACCACCGATGAAGGGGGCGGACGAGCAGTACTTC. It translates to CASSPPMKGADEQYF.